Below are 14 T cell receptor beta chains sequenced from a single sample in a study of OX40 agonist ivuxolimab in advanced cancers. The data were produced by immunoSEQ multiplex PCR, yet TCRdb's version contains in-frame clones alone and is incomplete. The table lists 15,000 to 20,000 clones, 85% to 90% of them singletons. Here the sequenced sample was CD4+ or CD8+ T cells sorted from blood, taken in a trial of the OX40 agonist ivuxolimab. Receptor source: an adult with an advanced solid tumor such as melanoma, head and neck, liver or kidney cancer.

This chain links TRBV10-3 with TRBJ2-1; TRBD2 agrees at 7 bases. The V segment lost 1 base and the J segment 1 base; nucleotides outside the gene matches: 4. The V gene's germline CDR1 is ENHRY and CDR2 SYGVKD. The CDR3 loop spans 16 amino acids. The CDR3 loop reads CAISEWDYQSYNEQFF. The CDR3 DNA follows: TGTGCCATCAGTGAGTGGGACTACCAATCCTACAATGAGCAGTTCTTC.

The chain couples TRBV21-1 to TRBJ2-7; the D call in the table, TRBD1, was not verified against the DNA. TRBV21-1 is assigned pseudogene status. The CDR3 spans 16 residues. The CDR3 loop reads CASSKDKGTISYEQYF. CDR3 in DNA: TGTGCCAGCAGCAAAGATAAGGGGACAATCTCCTACGAGCAGTACTTC.

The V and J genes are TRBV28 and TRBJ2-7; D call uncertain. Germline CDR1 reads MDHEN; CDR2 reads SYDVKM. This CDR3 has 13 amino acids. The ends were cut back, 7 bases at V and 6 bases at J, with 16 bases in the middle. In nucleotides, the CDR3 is TGTGCCAGCACCTCGAGTCGGCCCCTCGAGCAGTACTTC. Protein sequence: CASTSSRPLEQYF.

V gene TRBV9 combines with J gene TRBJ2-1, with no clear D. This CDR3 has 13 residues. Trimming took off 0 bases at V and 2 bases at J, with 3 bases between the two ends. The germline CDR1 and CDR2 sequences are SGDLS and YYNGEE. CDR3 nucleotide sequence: TGTGCCAGCAGCGTAGCAGCCTACAATGAGCAGTTCTTC. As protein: CASSVAAYNEQFF.

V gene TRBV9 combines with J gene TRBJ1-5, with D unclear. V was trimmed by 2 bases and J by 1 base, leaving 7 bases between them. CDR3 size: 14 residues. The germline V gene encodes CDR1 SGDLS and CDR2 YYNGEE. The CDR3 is CASSVGGSNQPQHF. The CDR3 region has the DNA TGTGCCAGCAGCGTGGGAGGAAGCAATCAGCCCCAGCATTTT.

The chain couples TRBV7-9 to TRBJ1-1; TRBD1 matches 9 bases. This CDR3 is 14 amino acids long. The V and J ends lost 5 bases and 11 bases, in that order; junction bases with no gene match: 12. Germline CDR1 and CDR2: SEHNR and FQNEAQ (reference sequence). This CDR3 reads CASSPTGTGPAAFF. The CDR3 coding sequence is TGTGCCAGCAGCCCGACCGGGACAGGGCCCGCCGCTTTCTTT.

In DNA, the CDR3 is TGTGCCATCAAAGGACAGGGGAATGAGCAGTTCTTC. It yields the protein CAIKGQGNEQFF. V usage is TRBV10-3 and J usage is TRBJ2-1; 9 bases line up with TRBD1. The ends lost 7 bases at V and 7 bases at J; junction bases unmatched: 2. This CDR3 spans 12 amino acids. CDR1 is ENHRY, CDR2 SYGVKD, per germline.

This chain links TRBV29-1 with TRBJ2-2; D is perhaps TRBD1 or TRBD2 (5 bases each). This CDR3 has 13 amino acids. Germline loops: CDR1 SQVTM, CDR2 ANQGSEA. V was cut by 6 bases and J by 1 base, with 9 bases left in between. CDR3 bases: TGCAGCGTAAGGGACGGGAACACCGGGGAGCTGTTTTTT. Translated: CSVRDGNTGELFF.

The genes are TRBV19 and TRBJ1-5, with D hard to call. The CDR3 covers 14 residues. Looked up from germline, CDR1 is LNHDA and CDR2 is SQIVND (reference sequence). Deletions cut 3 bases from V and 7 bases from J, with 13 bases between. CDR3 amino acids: CASSMGWTAQPQHF. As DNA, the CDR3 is TGTGCCAGTAGTATGGGATGGACGGCCCAGCCCCAGCATTTT.

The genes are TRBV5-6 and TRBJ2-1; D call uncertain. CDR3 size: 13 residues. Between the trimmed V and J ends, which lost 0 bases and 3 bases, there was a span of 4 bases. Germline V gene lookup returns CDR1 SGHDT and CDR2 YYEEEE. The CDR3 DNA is TGTGCCAGCAGCTTGGTAATCTACAATGAGCAGTTCTTC. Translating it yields CASSLVIYNEQFF.

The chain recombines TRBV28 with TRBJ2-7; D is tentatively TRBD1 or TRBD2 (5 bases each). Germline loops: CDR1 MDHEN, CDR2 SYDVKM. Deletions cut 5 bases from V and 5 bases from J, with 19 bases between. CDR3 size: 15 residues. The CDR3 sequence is CASSLGTTEIDEQYF. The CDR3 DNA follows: TGTGCCAGCAGTCTCGGGACCACCGAGATAGACGAGCAGTACTTC. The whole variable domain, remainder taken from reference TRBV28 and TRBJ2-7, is DVKVTQSSRYLVKRTGEKVFLECVQDMDHENMFWYRQDPGLGLRLIYFSYDVKMKEKGDIPEGYSVSREKKERFSLILESASTNQTSMYLCASSLGTTEIDEQYFGPGTRLTVT.

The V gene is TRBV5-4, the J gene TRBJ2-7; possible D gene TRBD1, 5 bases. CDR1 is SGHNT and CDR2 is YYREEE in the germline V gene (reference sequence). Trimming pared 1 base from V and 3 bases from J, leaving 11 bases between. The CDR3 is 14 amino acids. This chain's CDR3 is CASSLLGHDYEQYF. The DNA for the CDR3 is TGTGCCAGCAGCTTGTTGGGGCACGACTACGAGCAGTACTTC. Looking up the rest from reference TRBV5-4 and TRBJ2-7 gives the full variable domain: ETGVTQSPTHLIKTRGQQVTLRCSSQSGHNTVSWYQQALGQGPQFIFQYYREEENGRGNFPPRFSGLQFPNYSSELNVNALELDDSALYLCASSLLGHDYEQYFGPGTRLTVT.

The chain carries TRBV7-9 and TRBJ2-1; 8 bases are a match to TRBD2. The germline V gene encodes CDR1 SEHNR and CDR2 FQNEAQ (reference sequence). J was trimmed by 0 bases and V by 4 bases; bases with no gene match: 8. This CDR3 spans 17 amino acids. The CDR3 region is CASSSQLADSSYNEQFF. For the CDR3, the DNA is TGTGCCAGCAGCTCGCAACTAGCGGATAGCTCCTACAATGAGCAGTTCTTC.

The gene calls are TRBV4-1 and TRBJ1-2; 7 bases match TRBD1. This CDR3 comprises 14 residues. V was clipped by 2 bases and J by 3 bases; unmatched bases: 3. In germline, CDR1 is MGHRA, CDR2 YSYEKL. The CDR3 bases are TGCGCCAGCAGCCAAAACAGGGGCCACTATGGCTACACCTTC. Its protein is CASSQNRGHYGYTF.